This note documents a single T cell receptor (beta chain) sequence. What it binds is not known. The data were obtained in a study of T cell responses to AZD1222 COVID-19 vaccine. General study results and limits: Sampling that yielded the repertoires occurred only after the peak T cell response. Two AZD1222 doses significantly raised spike-specific TCR breadth and depth over controls.

Sequencing was performed with immunoSEQ multiplex PCR; in TCRdb, only in-frame clones are kept and a portion is missing. Of 70,000 or so clones in the sample, about nine tenths were seen once. The CDR3 extends over 18 amino acids. The junction had 10 bases not matched to a gene; V was cut back by 0 bases and J by 2 bases. Looked up from germline, CDR1 is GTSNPN and CDR2 is SVGIG (reference sequence). This clonotype was obtained from an adult in good health. Specimen: peripheral blood, collected on day 0 of AZD1222 vaccination. The chain recombines TRBV30 with TRBJ2-6, with 7 bases that match TRBD1. The CDR3 reads CAWSVYTMTGPGANVLTF. For the CDR3, the DNA is TGTGCCTGGAGTGTCTATACTATGACAGGGCCTGGGGCCAACGTCCTGACTTTC.